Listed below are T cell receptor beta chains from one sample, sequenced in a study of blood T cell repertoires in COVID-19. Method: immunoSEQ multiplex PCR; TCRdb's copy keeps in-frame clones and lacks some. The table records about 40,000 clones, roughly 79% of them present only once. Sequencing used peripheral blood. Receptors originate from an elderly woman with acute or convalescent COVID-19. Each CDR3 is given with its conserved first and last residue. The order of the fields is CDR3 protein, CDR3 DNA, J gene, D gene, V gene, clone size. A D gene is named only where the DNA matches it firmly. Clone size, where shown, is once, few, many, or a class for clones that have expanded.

CDR3aa: CSVGGTVANYGYTF
CDR3nt: TGCAGCGTTGGAGGGACAGTAGCTAACTATGGCTACACCTTC
j_gene: TRBJ1-2
d_gene: TRBD1
v_gene: TRBV29-1
abundance: few

CDR3aa: CASSLEVTGGPDTQYF
CDR3nt: TGCGCCAGCAGCTTGGAGGTGACGGGGGGGCCAGATACGCAGTATTTT
j_gene: TRBJ2-3
d_gene: TRBD2
v_gene: TRBV5-1
abundance: -

CDR3aa: CASSIWASGSYEQYF
CDR3nt: TGTGCCAGTAGTATATGGGCTAGCGGGAGCTACGAGCAGTACTTC
j_gene: TRBJ2-7
d_gene: TRBD2
v_gene: TRBV19
abundance: -

CDR3aa: CSASGNAREKSYNEQFF
CDR3nt: TGCAGTGCTAGTGGGAATGCCCGGGAGAAATCCTACAATGAGCAGTTCTTC
j_gene: TRBJ2-1
d_gene: -
v_gene: TRBV20-1
abundance: -

CDR3aa: CASSQDPGQGDEKLFF
CDR3nt: TGCGCCAGCAGCCAAGATCCGGGACAGGGGGATGAAAAACTGTTTTTT
j_gene: TRBJ1-4
d_gene: TRBD1
v_gene: TRBV4-1
abundance: once

CDR3aa: CASRTGTGVNEKLFF
CDR3nt: TGCGCCAGCAGAACCGGGACAGGGGTTAATGAAAAACTGTTTTTT
j_gene: TRBJ1-4
d_gene: TRBD1
v_gene: TRBV5-1
abundance: -

CDR3aa: CASRRAPARAFF
CDR3nt: TGTGCCAGCAGGCGAGCCCCGGCCAGGGCTTTCTTT
j_gene: TRBJ1-1
d_gene: -
v_gene: TRBV6-5
abundance: few

CDR3aa: CASSLPSGNDEQFF
CDR3nt: TGCGCCAGCAGTCTTCCTAGCGGGAATGATGAGCAGTTCTTC
j_gene: TRBJ2-1
d_gene: TRBD2
v_gene: TRBV10-2
abundance: once

CDR3aa: CASSPTRTGELFF
CDR3nt: TGTGCCAGCAGTCCAACTCGAACCGGGGAGCTGTTTTTT
j_gene: TRBJ2-2
d_gene: -
v_gene: TRBV27
abundance: -

CDR3aa: CASSPQTGNYGYTF
CDR3nt: TGTGCCAGCAGCCCCCAGACGGGGAACTATGGCTACACCTTC
j_gene: TRBJ1-2
d_gene: -
v_gene: TRBV9
abundance: -

CDR3aa: CARQRAGGNEQYF
CDR3nt: TGTGCCCGCCAGAGGGCCGGAGGGAACGAGCAGTACTTC
j_gene: TRBJ2-7
d_gene: -
v_gene: TRBV30
abundance: -

CDR3aa: CASSSAGGPGTQYF
CDR3nt: TGCGCCAGCAGCTCAGCGGGAGGGCCCGGGACCCAGTACTTC
j_gene: TRBJ2-5
d_gene: TRBD2
v_gene: TRBV5-1
abundance: -

CDR3aa: CASSEREGSYNEQFF
CDR3nt: TGTGCCAGCAGCGAGCGGGAGGGATCCTACAATGAGCAGTTCTTC
j_gene: TRBJ2-1
d_gene: TRBD2
v_gene: TRBV9
abundance: -

CDR3aa: CASSLSGANTGELFF
CDR3nt: TGTGCCAGCAGCCTCAGCGGGGCGAACACCGGGGAGCTGTTTTTT
j_gene: TRBJ2-2
d_gene: TRBD2
v_gene: TRBV6-5
abundance: -

CDR3aa: CASSTWGLSGNTIYF
CDR3nt: TGTGCCAGCAGTACCTGGGGGCTCTCTGGAAACACCATATATTTT
j_gene: TRBJ1-3
d_gene: -
v_gene: TRBV7-8
abundance: -

CDR3aa: CASRRDSSTDTQYF
CDR3nt: TGTGCCAGCCGCAGGGACTCTAGCACAGATACGCAGTATTTT
j_gene: TRBJ2-3
d_gene: -
v_gene: TRBV6-4
abundance: -

CDR3aa: CASATLRTGTSTDTQYF
CDR3nt: TGCGCCAGTGCAACCCTCCGGACAGGGACGAGCACAGATACGCAGTATTTT
j_gene: TRBJ2-3
d_gene: TRBD1
v_gene: TRBV23-1
abundance: once

CDR3aa: CASSPSGKVTDTQYF
CDR3nt: TGTGCCAGCAGTCCGAGCGGGAAGGTCACAGATACGCAGTATTTT
j_gene: TRBJ2-3
d_gene: TRBD2
v_gene: TRBV3-1/TRBV3-2
abundance: -